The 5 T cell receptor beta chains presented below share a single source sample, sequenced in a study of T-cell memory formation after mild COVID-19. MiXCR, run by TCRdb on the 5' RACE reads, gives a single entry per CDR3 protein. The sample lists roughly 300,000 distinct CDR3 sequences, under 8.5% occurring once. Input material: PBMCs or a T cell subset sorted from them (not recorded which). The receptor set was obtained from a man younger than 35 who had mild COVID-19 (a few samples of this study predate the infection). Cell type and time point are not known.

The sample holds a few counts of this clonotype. In nucleotides, the CDR3 is TGTGCGGGGGGGGGGAGCTCCTATAATTCACCCCTCCACTTT. Translation: CAGGGSSYNSPLHF. The rearrangement uses TRBV7-9 and TRBJ1-6, with a weak D call TRBD1 (5 bases). The CDR3 is made up of 14 amino acids. Germline V gene lookup returns CDR1 SEHNR and CDR2 FQNEAQ (reference sequence). Variable domain in full (rest from reference TRBV7-9 and TRBJ1-6): DTGVSQNPRHKITKRGQNVTFRCDPISEHNRLYWYRQTLGQGPEFLTYFQNEAQLEKSRLLSDRFSAERPKGSFSTLEIQRTEQGDSAMYLCAGGGSSYNSPLHFGNGTRLTVT.

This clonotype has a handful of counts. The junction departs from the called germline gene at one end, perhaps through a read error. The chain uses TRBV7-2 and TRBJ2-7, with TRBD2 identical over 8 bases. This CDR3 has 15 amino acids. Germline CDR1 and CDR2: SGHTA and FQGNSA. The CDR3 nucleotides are TGTGCCAGCAGCCCGTCGGGCCAGCGGGGGACTCTAGGGGACTTC. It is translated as CASSPSGQRGTLGDF.

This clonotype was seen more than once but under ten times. In nucleotides, the CDR3 is TGTGCCAGCAGTGGGACAGGGGTTGGGACTGAAGCTTTCTTT. It yields the protein CASSGTGVGTEAFF. The chain combines TRBV12-3 or TRBV12-4 with TRBJ1-1; 10 nucleotides match TRBD1. CDR3 length equals 14 residues. The V gene end was trimmed by 5 bases and the J gene end by 5 bases; junction bases not matched to a gene: 5.

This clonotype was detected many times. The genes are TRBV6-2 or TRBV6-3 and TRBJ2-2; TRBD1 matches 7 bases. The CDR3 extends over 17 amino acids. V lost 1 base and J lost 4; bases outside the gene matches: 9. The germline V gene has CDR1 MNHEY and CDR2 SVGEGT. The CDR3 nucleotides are TGTGCCAGCAGTTACTTACAGGGGTCCCGAGGCACCGGGGAGCTGTTTTTT. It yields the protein CASSYLQGSRGTGELFF.

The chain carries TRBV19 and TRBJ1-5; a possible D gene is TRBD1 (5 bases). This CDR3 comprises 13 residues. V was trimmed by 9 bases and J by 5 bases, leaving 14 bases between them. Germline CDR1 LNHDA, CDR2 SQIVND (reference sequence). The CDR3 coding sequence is TGTGCCAGCTTGGGACGGGGGGATCAGCCCCAGCATTTT. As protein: CASLGRGDQPQHF.